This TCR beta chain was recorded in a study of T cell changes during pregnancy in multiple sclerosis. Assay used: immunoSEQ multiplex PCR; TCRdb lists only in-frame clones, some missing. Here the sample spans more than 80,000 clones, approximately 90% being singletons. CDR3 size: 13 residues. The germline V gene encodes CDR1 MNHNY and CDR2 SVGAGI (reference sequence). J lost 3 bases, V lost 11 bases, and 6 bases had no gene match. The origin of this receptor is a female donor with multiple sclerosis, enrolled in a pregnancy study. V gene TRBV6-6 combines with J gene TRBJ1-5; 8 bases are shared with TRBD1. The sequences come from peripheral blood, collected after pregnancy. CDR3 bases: TGTGCCTCCGGGACAGGTAACAATCAGCCCCAGCATTTT. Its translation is CASGTGNNQPQHF.